The 27 T cell receptor beta chains presented below share a single source sample, sequenced in a study of cytotoxic CD8 clonotypes in ibrutinib-treated CLL. The protocol was immunoSEQ multiplex PCR, while the TCRdb copy is restricted to in-frame clones and leaves out a portion. Among over 100,000 clones listed, about 50% were seen once. The sample consisted of PBMCs, taken after 24 months of ibrutinib treatment. These TCRs come from a human donor with chronic lymphocytic leukemia.

In this sample, this clone turned up a few times. This sequence joins TRBV2 and TRBJ2-7; D uncertain. This CDR3 has 11 amino acids. Per germline, CDR1 SNHLY and CDR2 FYNNEI. Trimming removed 4 bases from V and 7 bases from J, with 8 bases in between. The CDR3: CASSAIQEQYF. CDR3 coding DNA: TGTGCCAGCAGTGCCATACAGGAGCAGTACTTC. Using reference TRBV2 and TRBJ2-7 for the parts outside the CDR3, the full variable domain is EPEVTQTPSHQVTQMGQEVILRCVPISNHLYFYWYRQILGQKVEFLVSFYNNEISEKSEIFDDQFSVERPDGSNFTLKIRSTKLEDSAMYFCASSAIQEQYFGPGTRLTVT.

The rearrangement joins TRBV29-1 to TRBJ1-1, with a weak D call TRBD1 (5 bases). CDR3 length: 14 amino acids. The germline gives CDR1 SQVTM, CDR2 ANQGSEA. The ends were cut back, 4 bases at V and 4 bases at J, with 16 bases in the middle. CDR3 region: CSVVGPGGGTEAFF. The CDR3 nucleotides read TGCAGCGTTGTTGGGCCAGGCGGGGGCACTGAAGCTTTCTTT.

The genes are TRBV7-3 and TRBJ2-3, with D possibly matching TRBD1 (5 bases). V lost 4 bases to trimming and J lost 2 bases, with 7 bases between them. CDR1 is SGHTA and CDR2 is FQGTGA in the germline V gene. The CDR3 has 13 amino acids. The CDR3 reads CASSSDITDTQYF. The DNA of the CDR3 is TGTGCCAGCAGCTCGGACATCACAGATACGCAGTATTTT. Using reference TRBV7-3 and TRBJ2-3 for the parts outside the CDR3, the full variable domain is GAGVSQTPSNKVTEKGKYVELRCDPISGHTALYWYRQSLGQGPEFLIYFQGTGAADDSGLPNDRFFAVRPEGSVSTLKIQRTERGDSAVYLCASSSDITDTQYFGPGTRLTVL.

CDR3 amino acids: CASSESGSGTGELFF. The CDR3, as DNA: TGTGCCAGCAGTGAAAGTGGGTCGGGCACCGGGGAGCTGTTTTTT. The chain combines TRBV2 with TRBJ2-2; D is uncertain. This CDR3 has 15 amino acids. With 2 bases removed from V and 4 bases from J, the gap between germline ends came to 11 bases. Germline V lookup: CDR1 SNHLY, CDR2 FYNNEI. Full variable domain (remainder filled in from reference TRBV2 and TRBJ2-2): EPEVTQTPSHQVTQMGQEVILRCVPISNHLYFYWYRQILGQKVEFLVSFYNNEISEKSEIFDDQFSVERPDGSNFTLKIRSTKLEDSAMYFCASSESGSGTGELFFGEGSRLTVL.

Comment on this clone: It is unclear where the CDR3 begins or ends on the DNA, so no DNA is shown, and the CDR3 is as TCRdb lists it. The V gene is TRBV1, the J gene TRBJ2-7; TRBD1 was called by the table and not checked on the DNA. TRBV1 is marked as a pseudogene. The CDR3 numbers 17 amino acids, ends counted. CDR3 sequence: CTSSQDPWGTGIYEQYF.

The chain's CDR3 is CASSSSTGPGAGANVLTF. The CDR3 DNA is TGTGCCAGCAGCTCATCGACAGGGCCCGGAGCTGGGGCCAACGTCCTGACTTTC. The chain is built from TRBV5-4 and TRBJ2-6; the match to TRBD1 covers 7 bases. This CDR3 comprises 18 residues. Germline trimming cut 3 bases from V and 2 bases from J; bases unmatched to any gene: 11. Germline loops: CDR1 SGHNT, CDR2 YYREEE (reference sequence).

This clone has more than one count but fewer than ten. The genes are TRBV28 and TRBJ2-7; the match to TRBD2 covers 15 bases. The germline gives CDR1 MDHEN, CDR2 SYDVKM. CDR3 size: 14 residues. J gave up 3 bases and V 9 bases, and 3 bases lay outside the gene matches. The CDR3 nucleotides read TGTGCCAGTAAGGGACTAGCGGGAGGCTACGAGCAGTACTTC. Its protein product is CASKGLAGGYEQYF.

The rearrangement joins TRBV9 to TRBJ2-2; weak D call: TRBD1 (6 bases). The CDR3 spans 15 residues. V was pared by 4 bases and J by 0 bases, with 10 bases between. CDR1 is SGDLS and CDR2 is YYNGEE in the germline V gene. CDR3 nucleotide sequence: TGTGCCAGCAGCCAAAGACAGGCGAACACCGGGGAGCTGTTTTTT. It specifies CASSQRQANTGELFF.

This clone was picked up a small number of times. This chain uses TRBV6-5 with TRBJ1-2; D unresolved. Trimming took off 10 bases at V and 4 bases at J, with 13 bases between the two ends. CDR3 length: 12 residues. CDR1 MNHEY and CDR2 SVGAGI come from the germline V gene. The CDR3 coding sequence is TGTGCCATCACTATATTACCCTATGGCTACACCTTC. Residues: CAITILPYGYTF.

This clone appeared a few times. This chain connects TRBV2 to TRBJ2-4; no reliable D call. Trimming took 3 bases from V and 9 from J, leaving 3 bases between them. This CDR3 spans 10 amino acids. Germline loops: CDR1 SNHLY, CDR2 FYNNEI. CDR3 sequence: CASSDSIQYF. The CDR3 DNA reads TGTGCCAGCAGTGATAGCATTCAGTACTTC.

This clone was recorded once. The chain is built from TRBV5-1 and TRBJ2-7; D remains ambiguous. V lost 0 bases to trimming and J lost 3 bases, with 1 base between them. The CDR3 is 11 residues long. Looked up from germline, CDR1 is SGHRS and CDR2 is YFSETQ. CDR3 residues: CASSLDYEQYF. Written as DNA, the CDR3 is TGCGCCAGCAGCTTGGACTACGAGCAGTACTTC.

This chain connects TRBV5-5 to TRBJ2-5, with D hard to call. Germline V CDR1 and CDR2: SGHKS, YYEKEE (reference sequence). Trimming pared 3 bases from V and 3 bases from J, leaving 9 bases between. CDR3 length equals 13 residues. The CDR3 protein is CASSSRSEETQYF. In nucleotides, the CDR3 is TGTGCCAGCAGCTCAAGGAGTGAAGAGACCCAGTACTTC.

The chain recombines TRBV30 with TRBJ1-4, with D hard to call. V dropped 6 bases and J dropped 4 bases, with 18 bases sitting between them. The germline V gene encodes CDR1 GTSNPN and CDR2 SVGIG (reference sequence). CDR3 length: 15 amino acids. The CDR3 DNA reads TGTGCCTGTTCCCCCTCGGATCCTGGTAATGAAAAACTGTTTTTT. This gives the protein CACSPSDPGNEKLFF.

At least ten counts were recorded for this clone. The V and J genes are TRBV30 and TRBJ1-1; a possible D gene is TRBD1 (5 bases). This CDR3 is 13 amino acids long. Germline CDR1 is GTSNPN and CDR2 is SVGIG (reference sequence). V gave up 4 bases and J gave up 7 bases, with 16 bases separating them. Here the CDR3 reads CAWTPGGTGEAFF. The CDR3 DNA reads TGTGCCTGGACCCCCGGCGGGACGGGTGAAGCTTTCTTT.

The chain uses TRBV5-6 and TRBJ1-2; perhaps TRBD1 as D (5 bases). Trimming took 5 bases from V and 5 from J, leaving 22 bases between them. The germline CDR1 and CDR2 sequences are SGHDT and YYEEEE. The CDR3 consists of 16 residues. CDR3 residues: CASRPTGTDGKYGYTF. The CDR3 bases are TGTGCCAGCAGACCTACCGGGACGGATGGAAAGTATGGCTACACCTTC.

The genes are TRBV11-3 and TRBJ1-5; D unclear. Trimming pared 3 bases from V and 4 bases from J, leaving 4 bases between. CDR3 length: 12 amino acids. Germline-derived CDR1 and CDR2 are SGHNT and YENEEA. The DNA of the CDR3 is TGTGCCAGCAGCTTGGGGAATCAGCCCCAGCATTTT. Translated: CASSLGNQPQHF.

The chain carries TRBV11-2 and TRBJ1-1; D may be TRBD1 (5 bases). The CDR3 is 13 residues long. The germline CDR1 and CDR2 sequences are SGHAT and FQNNGV. V lost 5 bases, J lost 6 bases, and 13 bases lay in between. The CDR3 DNA reads TGTGCCAGCAGCCGGAGTCGGGGGGCTGAAGCTTTCTTT. Translating it yields CASSRSRGAEAFF.

V gene TRBV6-1 combines with J gene TRBJ1-2, with D maybe TRBD1 (6 bases). The CDR3 has 13 amino acids. CDR1 and CDR2 (germline): MNHNS, SASEGT. Trimming took off 2 bases at V and 7 bases at J, with 11 bases between the two ends. CDR3 in amino acids: CASSENRAAGYTF. The CDR3 region has the DNA TGTGCCAGCAGTGAAAACAGGGCCGCTGGCTACACCTTC.

The chain links TRBV11-1 to TRBJ2-2; TRBD1 might be the D (5 bases). CDR3 length equals 14 residues. Germline V gene lookup returns CDR1 SGHAT and CDR2 FQDESV (reference sequence). V lost 3 bases and J 2 bases, leaving 7 bases between the germline ends. CDR3 nucleotide sequence: TGTGCCAGCAGCTTGACAGACAACACCGGGGAGCTGTTTTTT. Its protein is CASSLTDNTGELFF.

This clone showed up many times. The genes are TRBV19 and TRBJ1-4; D is undetermined. The CDR3 has 11 residues. Trimming removed 9 bases from V and 6 bases from J, with 8 bases in between. The germline V gene encodes CDR1 LNHDA and CDR2 SQIVND (reference sequence). The CDR3 spells CARPFDEKLFF. In DNA, the CDR3 is TGTGCCAGGCCGTTCGATGAAAAACTGTTTTTT.

V and J are TRBV5-1 and TRBJ2-3; 10 bases fit TRBD1. The germline gives CDR1 SGHRS, CDR2 YFSETQ. The CDR3 spans 15 residues. V shed 3 bases and J 3 bases; nucleotides not matched to a gene: 4. In DNA, the CDR3 is TGCGCCAGCAGCTCAGTGGGACAGGGGACAGATACGCAGTATTTT. Translating gives CASSSVGQGTDTQYF. The full variable domain, rest sourced from reference TRBV5-1 and TRBJ2-3, is KAGVTQTPRYLIKTRGQQVTLSCSPISGHRSVSWYQQTPGQGLQFLFEYFSETQRNKGNFPGRFSGRQFSNSRSEMNVSTLELGDSALYLCASSSVGQGTDTQYFGPGTRLTVL.

Remarks on this clone: One end of the junction is discordant with germline, which a read error may explain. Distinct nucleotide sequences in the sample also encode this CDR3. J is TRBJ2-2 and V is TRBV5-1; 9 bases agree with TRBD1. The CDR3 loop spans 17 amino acids. Germline V gene lookup returns CDR1 SGHRS and CDR2 YFSETQ. In DNA, the CDR3 is TGTGCCAGCAGCTTGGTTACCCGGGACAGGGTAGCCGGGGAGCTGTTTTTT. Protein sequence: CASSLVTRDRVAGELFF.

The chain employs TRBV14 and TRBJ2-7, with D possibly being TRBD1 (6 bases). This CDR3 is 15 amino acids long. V was cut by 1 base and J by 4 bases, with 14 bases left in between. Germline CDR1 reads SGHDN; CDR2 reads FVKESK. The CDR3 protein is CASSQVSGVGYEQYF. The CDR3 region has the DNA TGTGCCAGCAGCCAAGTTTCAGGGGTAGGTTACGAGCAGTACTTC.

The rearrangement links TRBV7-2 to TRBJ1-4, with D possibly being TRBD1 (5 bases). Per the germline V gene, CDR1 is SGHTA and CDR2 is FQGNSA. The CDR3 is 12 amino acids. Trimming took off 3 bases at V and 9 bases at J, with 8 bases between the two ends. As DNA, the CDR3 is TGTGCCAGCAGCTTGGCAGGGCAAAAACTGTTTTTT. Translation gives CASSLAGQKLFF.

The gene calls are TRBV6-4 and TRBJ2-2, with D possibly TRBD2 on 6 matching bases. The CDR3 covers 13 residues. Trimming stripped 3 bases from V and 6 bases from J, with 8 bases between. CDR1 is MRHNA, CDR2 SNTAGT, per germline. This CDR3 reads CASSDGGAGELFF. CDR3 bases: TGTGCCAGCAGTGATGGCGGGGCCGGGGAGCTGTTTTTT.

This clone was detected only a few times. V usage is TRBV29-1 and J usage is TRBJ2-1, with D perhaps matching TRBD1 or TRBD2 (5 bases each). The CDR3 consists of 13 residues. The V end was cut by 4 bases, the J end by 9 bases, with 16 bases between. Per the germline V gene, CDR1 is SQVTM and CDR2 is ANQGSEA. In nucleotides, the CDR3 is TGCAGCGTTGCAATCGGGGCCGACCTTGAGCAGTTCTTC. Encoded protein: CSVAIGADLEQFF.

The rearrangement uses TRBV30 and TRBJ1-6; 8 nucleotides line up with TRBD1. The V gene's germline CDR1 is GTSNPN and CDR2 SVGIG (reference sequence). The CDR3 is 17 amino acids. Losses at the gene ends were 0 bases for V and 0 bases for J; bases not matched to a gene: 4. In nucleotides, the CDR3 is TGTGCCTGGAGTGTAAACAGGGGGAGCTCCTATAATTCACCCCTCCACTTT. As protein: CAWSVNRGSSYNSPLHF.